This TCR beta chain was sequenced in a study of Ad26.COV2.S vaccination and SARS-CoV-2 variants. Study information: A participant enrolled in the COV1001 Ad26.COV2.S trial arm provided the sample. The authors gave Ad26.COV2.S intramuscularly, either once or twice 56 days apart. Whole-study findings and limits: Measures of TCR breadth and depth may have fallen short of total T cell responses. Placebo and vaccine recipients had non-spike TCR breadth that was similar.

Clones were sequenced by immunoSEQ multiplex PCR, and TCRdb holds only the in-frame ones, with some missing. The data show about 350,000 clones, with more than 75% seen just once and 3% to 4% held by the top ten. Germline CDR1 and CDR2: MDHEN and SYDVKM. The V segment lost 7 bases and the J segment 4 bases; nucleotides outside the gene matches: 17. The CDR3 spans 17 residues. This clone was seen only once. Antigen unknown. Noted treatment: around 19 received Ad26.COV2.S at low or high dose, single or two shots; 5 received placebo; per-sample allocation not given. After the first vaccine or placebo injection, samples were drawn on day 63.

This clonotype was sampled from a person between 18 and 65 years old who received the Ad26.COV2.S COVID-19 vaccine or a placebo. This chain connects TRBV28 to TRBJ2-3; TRBD2 matches 7 bases. The sequencing here drew on peripheral blood, taken in a trial of Ad26.COV2.S vaccine versus placebo. CDR3 coding DNA: TGTGCCAGCACCCCATCTAATCTCGCGGGAGCCCCAGATACGCAGTATTTT. Its translation: CASTPSNLAGAPDTQYF.